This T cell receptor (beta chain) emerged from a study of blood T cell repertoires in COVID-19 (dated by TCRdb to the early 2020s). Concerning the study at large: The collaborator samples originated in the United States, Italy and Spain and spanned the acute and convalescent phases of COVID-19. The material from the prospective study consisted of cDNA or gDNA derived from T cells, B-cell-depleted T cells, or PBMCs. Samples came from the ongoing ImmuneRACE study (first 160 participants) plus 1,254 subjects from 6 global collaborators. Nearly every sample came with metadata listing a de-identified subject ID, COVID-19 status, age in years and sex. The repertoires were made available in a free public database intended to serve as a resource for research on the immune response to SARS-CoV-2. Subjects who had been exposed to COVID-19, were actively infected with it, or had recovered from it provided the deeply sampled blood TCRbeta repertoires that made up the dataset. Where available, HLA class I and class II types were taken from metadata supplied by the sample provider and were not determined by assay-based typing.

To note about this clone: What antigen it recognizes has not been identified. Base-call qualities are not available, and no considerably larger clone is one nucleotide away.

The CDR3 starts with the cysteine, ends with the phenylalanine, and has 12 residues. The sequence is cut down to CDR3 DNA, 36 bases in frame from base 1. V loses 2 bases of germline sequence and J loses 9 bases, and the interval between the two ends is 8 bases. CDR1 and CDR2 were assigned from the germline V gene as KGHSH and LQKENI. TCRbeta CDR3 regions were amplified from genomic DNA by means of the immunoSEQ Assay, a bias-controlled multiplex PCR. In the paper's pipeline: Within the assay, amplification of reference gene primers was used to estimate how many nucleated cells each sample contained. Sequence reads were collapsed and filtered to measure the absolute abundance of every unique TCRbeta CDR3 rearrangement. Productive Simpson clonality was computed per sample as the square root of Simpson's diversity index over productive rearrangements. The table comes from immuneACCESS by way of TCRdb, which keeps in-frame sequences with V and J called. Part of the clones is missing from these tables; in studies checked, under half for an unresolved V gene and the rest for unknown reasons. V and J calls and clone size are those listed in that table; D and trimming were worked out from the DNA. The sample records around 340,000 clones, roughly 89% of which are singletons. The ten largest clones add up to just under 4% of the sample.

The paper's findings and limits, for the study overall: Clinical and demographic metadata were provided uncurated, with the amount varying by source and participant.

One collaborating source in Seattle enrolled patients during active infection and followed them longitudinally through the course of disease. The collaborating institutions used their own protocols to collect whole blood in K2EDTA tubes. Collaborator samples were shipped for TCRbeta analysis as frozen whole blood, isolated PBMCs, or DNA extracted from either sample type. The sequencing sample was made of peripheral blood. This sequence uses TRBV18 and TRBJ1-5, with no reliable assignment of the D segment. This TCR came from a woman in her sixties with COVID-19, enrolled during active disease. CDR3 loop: CASSPGGGPQHF. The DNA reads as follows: TGTGCCAGCTCACCAGGTGGAGGGCCCCAGCATTTT.